These 26 T cell receptor beta chains came from one sample sequenced in a study of tumor and adjacent non-tumor tissue in lung cancer. The library came from three nested PCR rounds adapted from ARM-PCR protocols. TCRdb processed the multiplex PCR reads anew with MiXCR; each CDR3 protein has one entry. Among 35,000 to 55,000 distinct CDR3 sequences, roughly three fifths were seen once, and the ten largest hold around 20%. No cell sorting was done before RNA was extracted from the tissue. Distant lung tissue was collected more than 3 cm away from the tumor edge. Sequenced input: distant non-tumor lung tissue. These receptors originate from a woman between 40 and 55 years old with non-small cell lung cancer.

This clonotype was counted a few times. Just one base apart from a much larger clone, this may be a read error. This chain uses TRBV11-3 with TRBJ2-7; tentatively, D is TRBD2 (7 bases). Germline V gene lookup returns CDR1 SGHNT and CDR2 YENEEA. The CDR3 runs to 14 residues. CDR3 bases: TGTGTCAGCAGCTCTGGGGGGGGCGGCTACGAGCAGTACTTC. This gives the protein CVSSSGGGGYEQYF.

The rearrangement uses TRBV12-3 or TRBV12-4 and TRBJ1-2, with TRBD1 matching over 8 bases. V trimming: 5 bases; J trimming: 9 bases; junction bases outside the gene matches: 8. CDR3 length: 13 residues. The chain's CDR3 is CASSIRQGNSYTF. The CDR3 bases are TGTGCCAGCAGTATACGACAGGGGAACAGCTACACCTTC.

Comment on this clonotype: This CDR3 is missing its conserved last phenylalanine or tryptophan, likely due to a read error. The limits of the CDR3 on the DNA are not certain, so only TCRdb's listed CDR3 is given. The chain joins TRBV11-2 to TRBJ2-3; no DNA check was done on the table's D call, TRBD2. The CDR3 adds up to 15 amino acids, both ends counted. Germline CDR1 and CDR2: SGHAT and FQNNGV. CDR3 amino acids: CASSSLAGGTDTQYS.

This clonotype is medium-sized (0.01 to 0.1%) in the sample. CDR3 DNA: TGTGCCAGCAGTTACGCCGGTAGCAATCAGCCCCAGCATTTT. This codes for CASSYAGSNQPQHF. This chain joins TRBV6-6 and TRBJ1-5; D gene uncertain. Trimming removed 2 bases at V and 0 bases at J, with 5 bases between. The germline V gene encodes CDR1 MNHNY and CDR2 SVGAGI (reference sequence). The CDR3 contains 14 residues.

This chain joins TRBV6-1 and TRBJ2-3; D is undetermined. The CDR3 runs to 16 residues. CDR1 is MNHNS, CDR2 SASEGT, per germline. The V and J ends lost 8 bases and 1 base respectively, with 19 bases between them. The CDR3 region has the DNA TGTGCCAGCTGTGCCACATCTAGTGGGGGCACAGATACGCAGTATTTT. Protein: CASCATSSGGTDTQYF.

As to this clonotype: Relative to the germline gene, one junction end is altered; a read error may explain this. V and J are TRBV10-3 and TRBJ2-7; 7 positions agree with TRBD2. The CDR3 extends over 16 amino acids. Germline V lookup: CDR1 ENHRY, CDR2 SYGVKD. CDR3 amino acids: CAISESLVGGPGEQYF. The CDR3 bases are TGTGCTATCAGTGAGTCATTAGTGGGAGGGCCAGGCGAGCAGTACTTC.

About this clonotype: The junction and the germline gene differ at one end; a read error may be behind it. The chain couples TRBV5-1 to TRBJ2-1; 9 bases map to TRBD2. The CDR3 spans 16 residues. CDR1 SGHRS and CDR2 YFSETQ come from the germline V gene. CDR3 nucleotides: TGCGCCAGTAGCTTGGAAGCGGGGGGCTCCTACAATGAGAAGTTTTTC. It yields the protein CASSLEAGGSYNEKFF.

This chain links TRBV28 with TRBJ1-3; possibly TRBD1 for D (6 bases). The V gene's germline CDR1 is MDHEN and CDR2 SYDVKM. Trimming took off 5 bases at V and 4 bases at J, with 24 bases between the two ends. The CDR3 loop spans 18 amino acids. The CDR3 nucleotides read TGTGCCAGCAGTCTCGTTGTGGGGGCAAATCCTCGGGGAAACACCATATATTTT. Residues: CASSLVVGANPRGNTIYF.

The V and J genes are TRBV21-1 and TRBJ1-1. TRBV21-1 is termed a pseudogene. The CDR3 is 16 amino acids. The CDR3 DNA reads as TGTGCCAGCAGCACCAGGTGTGACTCGTGGAAGACTGAAGCTTTCTTT. This codes for CASSTRCDSWKTEAFF.

Worth noting for this clonotype: This likely comes from a read error, as the CDR3 has no conserved phenylalanine or tryptophan at its end. The limits of the CDR3 on the DNA are not certain, so only TCRdb's listed CDR3 is given. The chain has TRBV29-1 and TRBJ2-1; the listed D gene, TRBD2, was not tested against the DNA. Germline V lookup: CDR1 SQVTM, CDR2 ANQGSEA. The CDR3 comprises 14 residues, both ends counted. CDR3 region: CSGQGWREFGEHFL.

To note about this clonotype: This may be a read error: a much more frequent sequence differs by one nucleotide. The gene calls are TRBV20-1 and TRBJ2-1; 12 nucleotides match TRBD2. V dropped 5 bases and J dropped 9; count of bases not matched to a gene: 20. The length of the CDR3 is 18 residues. Germline CDR1 reads DFQATT; CDR2 reads SNEGSKA (reference sequence). CDR3 DNA sequence: TGCAGTGCTTCCACTCCGGGACTAGCGGGTTGTTGGGACAGTGAGCAGTTCTTC. It translates to CSASTPGLAGCWDSEQFF.

Comment on this clonotype: At one end, the junction sequence differs from germline, possibly due to a read error. The V and J genes are TRBV11-2 and TRBJ2-3; D is possibly TRBD1 (7 bases). Germline V gene lookup returns CDR1 SGHAT and CDR2 FQNNGV. The CDR3 covers 17 residues. For the CDR3, the DNA is TGTGCCGGCAGCTTAGTTGGCAGGGGGGAAAACACAGATACGCAGTATTTT. Translated: CAGSLVGRGENTDTQYF.

This clonotype showed up many times. The chain joins TRBV28 to TRBJ2-7; D could derive from TRBD1 or TRBD2 (5 bases each). Trimming stripped 4 bases from V and 6 bases from J, with 16 bases between. This CDR3 contains 14 residues. The V gene's germline CDR1 is MDHEN and CDR2 SYDVKM. The CDR3 DNA is TGTGCCAGCAGTTGGGGGATTGTAGTCTCCGAGCAGTACTTC. Encoded protein: CASSWGIVVSEQYF.

A word on this clonotype: Its ends do not fully match the called genes, so a read error is possible. The V and J genes are TRBV29-1 and TRBJ2-1; 7 bases agree with TRBD1. CDR3 size: 16 residues. Per the germline V gene, CDR1 is SQVTM and CDR2 is ANQGSEA. The CDR3 region has the DNA TGCAGCGCTGAAGGACCGGACAGGAAGTCCTACAATGAGAAGTTCTTC. Encoded protein: CSAEGPDRKSYNEKFF.

This clonotype has a handful of counts. The junction does not match germline at one end; this may be a read error. This chain joins TRBV11-3 and TRBJ2-7; 7 bases line up with TRBD1. Germline V gene sequence: CDR1 SGHNT, CDR2 YENEEA. The CDR3 has 14 residues. The CDR3 coding sequence is TGTGTCAGCAACCCCGGACAGGATTCCTACGAGCAGTACTTC. This translates into CVSNPGQDSYEQYF.

In regard to this clonotype: The final CDR3 position lacks the conserved phenylalanine or tryptophan, pointing to a likely read error. The chain uses TRBV20-1 and TRBJ2-7, with 7 bases that match TRBD1. V gave up 3 bases and J gave up 2 bases; unmatched junction bases: 10. This CDR3 contains 15 residues. CDR1 and CDR2 (germline): DFQATT, SNEGSKA (reference sequence). The CDR3, as DNA: TGCAGTGCTAGGTCCTACAGGGGATTGACCTACGAGCAGTACTTA. Translated, it gives CSARSYRGLTYEQYL.

Remarks on this clonotype: The junction differs from germline at one of its ends, possibly a read error. The chain joins TRBV13 to TRBJ1-5; D perhaps matches TRBD1 (6 bases). The length of the CDR3 is 15 residues. The V gene's germline CDR1 is PRHDT and CDR2 FYEKMQ (reference sequence). The DNA of the CDR3 is TGTGCCATCAGCAGAGGGGGGGGTTACAATCAGTCCCAGCATTTT. This codes for CAISRGGGYNQSQHF. Full variable domain (remainder filled in from reference TRBV13 and TRBJ1-5): AAGVIQSPRHLIKEKRETATLKCYPIPRHDTVYWYQQGPGQDPQFLISFYEKMQSDKGSIPDRFSAQQFSDYHSELNMSSLELGDSALYFCAISRGGGYNQSQHFGDGTRLSIL.

This chain connects TRBV10-1 to TRBJ2-5; perhaps TRBD2 as D (6 bases). Trimming took 6 bases from V and 11 from J, leaving 25 bases between them. Germline values: CDR1 WNHNN, CDR2 SYGVQD (reference sequence). CDR3 length equals 15 residues. The CDR3 here is CASRAGTGVRVTQYF. CDR3 DNA: TGCGCCAGCAGAGCCGGGACTGGCGTAAGGGTGACTCAGTACTTC.

Concerning this clonotype: This may stem from a read error, because a much larger clone lies one nucleotide away. J is TRBJ1-1 and V is TRBV7-8; tentatively, D is TRBD1 (5 bases). The CDR3 consists of 17 residues. The germline CDR1 and CDR2 sequences are SGHVS and FQNEAQ. The CDR3 nucleotides read TGTGCCAGCAGCTTAGAAGGGGCGGCCGGCCGGAACACTGAAACTTTCTTT. Translated: CASSLEGAAGRNTETFF.

The rearrangement joins TRBV11-2 to TRBJ2-3; 12 bases line up with TRBD2. CDR3 length equals 15 residues. The germline gives CDR1 SGHAT, CDR2 FQNNGV. V lost 5 bases, J lost 5 bases, and 5 bases stayed unmatched. The CDR3 loop is CASSASGRAIDTQYF. As DNA, the CDR3 is TGTGCCAGCAGCGCTAGCGGGAGGGCCATAGATACGCAGTATTTT.

The V gene is TRBV10-1, the J gene TRBJ2-2, with D hard to call. Germline CDR1 reads WNHNN; CDR2 reads SYGVQD (reference sequence). CDR3 size: 15 residues. V lost 8 bases and J 0 bases, leaving 13 bases between the germline ends. CDR3 residues: CASDENIANTGELFF. For the CDR3, the DNA is TGCGCCAGCGACGAGAACATTGCGAACACCGGGGAGCTGTTTTTT.

This clonotype occurred many times. The gene calls are TRBV29-1 and TRBJ2-1; D uncertain. V dropped 4 bases and J dropped 4 bases, with 11 bases sitting between them. The CDR3 has 13 residues. Per germline, CDR1 SQVTM and CDR2 ANQGSEA. CDR3 in amino acids: CSVALPGYNEQFF. CDR3 DNA sequence: TGCAGCGTTGCCCTCCCCGGGTACAATGAGCAGTTCTTC.

As regards this clonotype: Germline is not matched at one junction end, which may reflect a read error. The V call is TRBV5-1, the J call TRBJ2-5; D perhaps matches TRBD2 (7 bases). Germline V gives CDR1 SGHRS, CDR2 YFSETQ. This CDR3 has 13 amino acids. The CDR3 nucleotides are TGCGCCAGTAGCACGGGGGGCGGAGAGACCCAGAACTTC. Residues: CASSTGGGETQNF.

J is TRBJ2-3 and V is TRBV5-1, with D possibly being TRBD2 (5 bases). Germline V gene sequence: CDR1 SGHRS, CDR2 YFSETQ. This CDR3 has 14 residues. V shed 0 bases and J shed 5 bases, with 10 bases lying between them. The CDR3 here is CASSLVDSQDTQYF. The DNA of the CDR3 is TGCGCCAGCAGCTTGGTGGACTCACAAGATACGCAGTATTTT. Based on the CDR3 plus reference TRBV5-1 and TRBJ2-3, the full variable domain is KAGVTQTPRYLIKTRGQQVTLSCSPISGHRSVSWYQQTPGQGLQFLFEYFSETQRNKGNFPGRFSGRQFSNSRSEMNVSTLELGDSALYLCASSLVDSQDTQYFGPGTRLTVL.

V gene TRBV20-1 combines with J gene TRBJ2-5; tentatively, D is TRBD1 (6 bases). The CDR3 extends over 14 amino acids. The V end lost 6 bases, the J end lost 4 bases, and 18 bases lay between the germline ends. Germline V gene lookup returns CDR1 DFQATT and CDR2 SNEGSKA (reference sequence). Here the CDR3 DNA reads TGCAGTGCGCCTCGGAGGCTAGGGGGAGAGACCCAGTACTTC. Translation: CSAPRRLGGETQYF.

This clonotype appeared a few times. Possible read error: a much larger clone is one base away. The chain is built from TRBV4-1 and TRBJ2-2; 9 nucleotides line up with TRBD2. Germline V gene data show CDR1 as MGHRA and CDR2 as YSYEKL. The CDR3 consists of 17 residues. The J segment lost 3 bases and the V segment lost 2 bases, leaving 7 bases of the junction unmatched. DNA for the CDR3: TGCGCCAGCAGCCAATCCTCTAGCGGGGTGTACACCGGGGAGCTGTTTTTT. Translating gives CASSQSSSGVYTGELFF.